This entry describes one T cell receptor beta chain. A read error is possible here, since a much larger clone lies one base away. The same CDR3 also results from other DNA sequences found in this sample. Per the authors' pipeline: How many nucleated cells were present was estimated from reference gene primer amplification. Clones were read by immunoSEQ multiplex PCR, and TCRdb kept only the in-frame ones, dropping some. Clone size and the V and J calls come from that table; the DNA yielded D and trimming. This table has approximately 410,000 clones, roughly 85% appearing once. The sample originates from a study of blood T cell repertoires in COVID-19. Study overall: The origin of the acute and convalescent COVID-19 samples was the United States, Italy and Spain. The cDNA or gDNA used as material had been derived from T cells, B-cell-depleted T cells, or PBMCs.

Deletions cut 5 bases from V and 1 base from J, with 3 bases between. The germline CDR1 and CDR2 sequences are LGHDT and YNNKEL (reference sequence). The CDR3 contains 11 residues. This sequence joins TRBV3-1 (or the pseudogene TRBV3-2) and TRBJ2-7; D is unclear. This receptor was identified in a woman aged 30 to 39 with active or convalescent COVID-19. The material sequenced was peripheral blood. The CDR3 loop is CASSYSYEQYF. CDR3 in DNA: TGTGCCAGCAGCTATTCCTACGAGCAGTACTTC.